This T cell receptor beta chain was profiled in a study of cytotoxic CD8 clonotypes in ibrutinib-treated CLL. Study-wide context: The average sample held around 280,000 productive templates and about 94,000 productive rearrangements. Broader study findings: Increased clonality at ibrutinib response gave way to a return toward baseline at progression.

CDR3 length: 16 amino acids. Trimming took off 5 bases at V and 0 bases at J, with 11 bases between the two ends. CDR1 and CDR2 from the germline V gene are SGHTA and FQGTGA. TCRdb's copy holds only in-frame clones and misses some; the assay was immunoSEQ multiplex PCR. The sample lists around 150,000 clones; approximately 77% were seen once. Note on this clone: Its antigen is still unknown.

V and J are TRBV7-3 and TRBJ2-6; maybe TRBD1 (6 bases). The sequence derives from a human donor with chronic lymphocytic leukemia. The source was PBMCs, collected after 12 months of ibrutinib treatment. DNA for the CDR3: TGTGCCAGCAGCGCGGACAGTCCCTCTGGGGCCAACGTCCTGACTTTC. Translating it yields CASSADSPSGANVLTF.